This T cell receptor (beta chain) was sequenced in a study of OX40 agonist ivuxolimab in advanced cancers. This CDR3 is 13 amino acids long. Trimming left V 3 bases short and J 6 bases short, with 11 bases between. Germline loops: CDR1 MDHEN, CDR2 SYDVKM. Generated by immunoSEQ multiplex PCR, the TCRdb table keeps only in-frame clones and is missing some. Among 98,000 or so clones listed, more than 85% were seen once. This chain uses TRBV28 with TRBJ1-2, with D tentatively TRBD1 (6 bases). The sequence was obtained from an adult with an advanced solid tumor such as melanoma, head and neck, liver or kidney cancer. This material consisted of CD4+ or CD8+ T cells sorted from blood, taken in a trial of the OX40 agonist ivuxolimab. The CDR3 sequence is CASSFTRGNGYTF. The CDR3, as DNA: TGTGCCAGCAGTTTCACCAGGGGAAATGGCTACACCTTC.